A single sample is the source of the 2 T cell receptor beta chains below, sequenced in a study of T cells in Graves' hyperthyroidism and ophthalmopathy. There were TCR beta CDR3 regions amplified from RNA transcripts. HTBI primers were employed in a first-round RT-PCR of the TCR CDR3. MiXCR was run by TCRdb on the multiplex PCR reads, yielding one entry per CDR3 protein. The sample contains 250,000 to 300,000 distinct CDR3 sequences, 15% to 20% of which appear only once. The specimen was blood. The receptors shown here come from a man aged 50-60 years with Graves' ophthalmopathy.

As for this clonotype: A junction end diverges from the germline sequence, so it may reflect a read error. This sequence joins TRBV19 and TRBJ2-2; TRBD2 is a possible D gene (5 bases). Germline lookup yields CDR1 LNHDA and CDR2 SQIVND (reference sequence). The CDR3 consists of 17 residues. The CDR3 here is CAGSIDSAVANTGELFF. CDR3 nucleotides: TGTGCCGGTAGTATAGATTCAGCGGTGGCGAACACCGGGGAGCTGTTTTTT.

J is TRBJ1-3 and V is TRBV6-1; 8 nucleotides agree with TRBD1. The CDR3 loop spans 17 amino acids. Trimming at V came to 5 bases and at J to 1 base, leaving 10 bases not matched to a gene. Germline CDR1 reads MNHNS; CDR2 reads SASEGT. The DNA of the CDR3 is TGTGCCAGCAGTTACTTGGACAGGGTCATATCTGGAAACACCATATATTTT. Amino acids: CASSYLDRVISGNTIYF.